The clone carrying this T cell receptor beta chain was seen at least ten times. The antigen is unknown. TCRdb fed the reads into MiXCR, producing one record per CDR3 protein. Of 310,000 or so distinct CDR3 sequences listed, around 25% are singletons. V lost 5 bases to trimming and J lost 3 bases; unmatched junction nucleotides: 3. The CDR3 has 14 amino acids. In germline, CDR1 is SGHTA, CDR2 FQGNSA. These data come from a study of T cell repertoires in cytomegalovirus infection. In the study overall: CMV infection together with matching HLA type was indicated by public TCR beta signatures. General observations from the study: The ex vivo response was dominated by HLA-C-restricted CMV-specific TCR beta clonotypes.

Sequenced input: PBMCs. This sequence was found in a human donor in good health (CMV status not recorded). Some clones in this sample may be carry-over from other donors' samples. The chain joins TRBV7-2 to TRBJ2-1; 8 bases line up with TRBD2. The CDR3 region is CASSLGTSYNEQFF. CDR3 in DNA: TGTGCCAGCAGCCTGGGGACTAGCTACAATGAGCAGTTCTTC.